This T cell receptor beta chain was captured in a study of blood T cells in healthy people across ages. The authors ran a second PCR of 7 to 11 cycles using a sample-barcoded 5' primer and a J-beta primer mix. TCRdb reprocessed the 5' RACE reads via MiXCR and lists one record per CDR3 protein. The sample carries roughly 1,700,000 distinct CDR3 sequences, roughly 27% recorded once. Points from the study as a whole: Shifts in expanded clonotypes may have been confounded by donor CMV status, which was unknown.

Individuals who donated were healthy Caucasians from Russia aged roughly 6 to 95. Ten milliliters of peripheral blood were drawn from each donor into EDTA-treated tubes. Trimming stripped 5 bases from V and 13 bases from J, with 21 bases between. Per the germline V gene, CDR1 is SEHNR and CDR2 is FQNEAQ (reference sequence). CDR3 length equals 14 residues. Only a few counts were recorded for this clonotype. Its antigen is not identified. This receptor was taken from a woman under 40 in good health. The specimen sequenced was blood. The V gene is TRBV7-9, the J gene TRBJ2-4; the D call may be TRBD1 or TRBD2 (5 bases each). This chain's CDR3 is CASSPLGDPNEQYF. The CDR3 region has the DNA TGTGCCAGCAGCCCCTTGGGGGACCCCAATGAGCAGTACTTC.